These 8 T cell receptor beta chains were sequenced from one sample in a study of shared clonotypes between healthy human individuals. Libraries were prepared by immunoSEQ multiplex PCR; TCRdb keeps only in-frame clonotypes and omits some of them. Counted here are more than 1 million clones, 78% occurring once; the ten biggest clones make up 0.4% to 0.55%. The sample comprised memory CD4+ T cells from PBMCs. Regarding subset: CD45RA-negative fraction. The receptors here all came from a man between 18 and 29 years old in good health. Some clones in this sample may be carry-over from other donors' samples.

This sequence joins TRBV6-6 and TRBJ2-7; D gene ambiguous. The CDR3 runs to 12 residues. V lost 8 bases and J lost 1, with 9 bases in between. CDR1 and CDR2 from the germline V gene are MNHNY and SVGAGI (reference sequence). The CDR3 is CASRTESYEQYF. CDR3 coding DNA: TGTGCCAGCCGGACGGAGTCCTACGAGCAGTACTTC.

The chain employs TRBV7-3 and TRBJ1-1, with D hard to call. Between the trimmed V and J ends, which lost 3 bases and 5 bases, there was a span of 10 bases. This CDR3 spans 13 amino acids. Germline V lookup: CDR1 SGHTA, CDR2 FQGTGA. The CDR3 loop reads CASSFRDLTEAFF. The CDR3 DNA sequence: TGTGCCAGCAGCTTTAGGGATTTAACTGAAGCTTTCTTT.

The V gene is TRBV5-1, the J gene TRBJ1-4; a weak D match, TRBD1 (5 bases). The CDR3 is 16 residues long. Germline V gene data show CDR1 as SGHRS and CDR2 as YFSETQ. V dropped 4 bases and J dropped 8 bases, with 21 bases sitting between them. In DNA form, the CDR3 reads TGCGCCAGCAGCGTCGGGGAACTGGGGCTGAGCGAAAAACTGTTTTTT. It encodes CASSVGELGLSEKLFF.

This clone was detected once. The chain recombines TRBV18 with TRBJ2-7, with 8 bases matching TRBD1. The germline V gene encodes CDR1 KGHSH and CDR2 LQKENI. V trimming: 6 bases; J trimming: 0 bases; junction bases outside the gene matches: 7. The CDR3 is 15 amino acids. Written as DNA, the CDR3 is TGTGCCAGCTCGCCGACAGGGGTTAGCTCCTACGAGCAGTACTTC. It specifies CASSPTGVSSYEQYF.

CDR3 DNA: TGTGCCAGCAGCCCCCGGGACAGGGGGCAGTCGGCAGGCTACACCTTC. It specifies CASSPRDRGQSAGYTF. This rearrangement joins TRBV11-1 to TRBJ1-2, with 12 bases that match TRBD1. V lost 5 bases and J lost 8; bases outside the gene matches: 12. The CDR3 totals 16 residues. Germline V gives CDR1 SGHAT, CDR2 FQDESV (reference sequence).

The chain carries TRBV6-1 and TRBJ2-7; D could derive from TRBD1 or TRBD2 (7 bases each). This CDR3 is 15 amino acids long. CDR1 MNHNS and CDR2 SASEGT come from the germline V gene. With 6 bases removed from V and 5 bases from J, the gap between germline ends came to 20 bases. The CDR3 DNA reads TGTGCCAGCAGGGGTCAGGGGGGCGGGAGCCACGAGCAGTACTTC. Translation gives CASRGQGGGSHEQYF.

This clone was seen a single time. The chain recombines TRBV19 with TRBJ1-3; the D is unclear. This CDR3 has 15 amino acids. In germline, CDR1 is LNHDA, CDR2 SQIVND (reference sequence). Trimming shortened V by 7 bases and J by 4 bases, and 17 bases separated the two germline ends. The CDR3 protein is CASNSADGRGNTIYF. Here the CDR3 DNA reads TGTGCCAGTAATTCAGCGGACGGTCGGGGAAACACCATATATTTT.

On this clone itself: The sample has other DNA sequences that encode this CDR3 too. This chain connects TRBV30 to TRBJ1-3; a possible D gene is TRBD1 (5 bases). The CDR3 has 14 amino acids. V shed 3 bases and J shed 2 bases, with 11 bases lying between them. CDR1 and CDR2 (germline): GTSNPN, SVGIG (reference sequence). CDR3 nucleotide sequence: TGTGCCTGGAGCGGGGGATTCGCTGGAAACACCATATATTTT. It codes for CAWSGGFAGNTIYF.